A single sample gave rise to the 8 T cell receptor beta chains below, sequenced in a study of PD-1 blockade in mismatch repair-deficient tumors. Sequencing used immunoSEQ multiplex PCR; TCRdb keeps in-frame clones, though not all of them. The repertoire holds just over 25,000 clones, with approximately 84% as singletons. The sequencing used PBMCs, collected before pembrolizumab treatment. The receptor source for this set is an adult with mismatch repair-deficient cancer.

V usage is TRBV9 and J usage is TRBJ2-7; 10 positions match TRBD2. CDR1 is SGDLS, CDR2 YYNGEE, per germline. V dropped 0 bases and J dropped 3; count of bases not matched to a gene: 9. This CDR3 has 17 residues. The CDR3 sequence is CASSVDGVAGGYYEQYF. CDR3 coding DNA: TGTGCCAGCAGCGTAGACGGGGTAGCGGGAGGCTACTACGAGCAGTACTTC.

This chain joins TRBV19 and TRBJ2-3; D perhaps matches TRBD2 (5 bases). The CDR3 is 16 residues long. The germline V gene has CDR1 LNHDA and CDR2 SQIVND (reference sequence). The V end was cut by 6 bases, the J end by 6 bases, with 22 bases between. This chain's CDR3 is CASSKPTTFVGDTQYF. CDR3 in DNA: TGTGCCAGTAGCAAACCGACTACATTCGTGGGGGATACGCAGTATTTT. Using reference TRBV19 and TRBJ2-3 for the parts outside the CDR3, the full variable domain is DGGITQSPKYLFRKEGQNVTLSCEQNLNHDAMYWYRQDPGQGLRLIYYSQIVNDFQKGDIAEGYSVSREKKESFPLTVTSAQKNPTAFYLCASSKPTTFVGDTQYFGPGTRLTVL.

This sequence joins TRBV5-1 and TRBJ2-6; D possibly corresponds to TRBD1 (5 bases). Trimming cost V 0 bases and J 2 bases, with 21 bases left between them. The germline V gene has CDR1 SGHRS and CDR2 YFSETQ. The CDR3 spans 20 residues. CDR3 sequence: CASSLARTYRLEPGANVLTF. In DNA, the CDR3 is TGCGCCAGCAGCTTGGCAAGGACCTACAGGCTGGAGCCTGGGGCCAACGTCCTGACTTTC.

The gene calls are TRBV14 and TRBJ2-3; TRBD2 matches 8 bases. CDR1 and CDR2 from the germline V gene are SGHDN and FVKESK. Unmatched junction bases numbered 5, after V lost 0 bases and J lost 9 bases. The CDR3 has 14 amino acids. CDR3 DNA: TGTGCCAGCAGCCAAGATAGGGGACTAGGGACGCAGTATTTT. Amino acid sequence: CASSQDRGLGTQYF.

This chain uses TRBV5-1 with TRBJ2-1; D is possibly TRBD2 (6 bases). The V and J ends lost 2 bases and 2 bases respectively, with 17 bases between them. From germline, CDR1 is SGHRS and CDR2 YFSETQ. The CDR3 sequence is 17 residues long. The DNA for the CDR3 is TGCGCCAGCAGCTTCCGCGGGGCGGGAAACCCCTACAATGAGCAGTTCTTC. Translated: CASSFRGAGNPYNEQFF.

This sequence joins TRBV19 and TRBJ1-5; 11 nucleotides line up with TRBD1. Germline-derived CDR1 and CDR2 are LNHDA and SQIVND (reference sequence). The CDR3 has 19 residues. Trimming took 5 bases from V and 0 from J; bases not matched to a gene: 12. The CDR3 DNA reads TGTGCCAGTAGTCCTTGGACAGGGGGCAACCCCTATAGCAATCAGCCCCAGCATTTT. This encodes CASSPWTGGNPYSNQPQHF.

This clone was found once. The chain employs TRBV6-1 and TRBJ1-5, with 7 bases matching TRBD1. The CDR3 runs to 15 residues. After removal of 5 bases from V and 1 base from J, the junction contained 5 bases not matched to a gene. Germline V gene data show CDR1 as MNHNS and CDR2 as SASEGT. The CDR3: CASSRQGDSNQPQHF. The CDR3 DNA follows: TGTGCCAGCAGTCGACAGGGTGACAGCAATCAGCCCCAGCATTTT.

This chain connects TRBV5-1 to TRBJ1-1; D is perhaps TRBD1 (6 bases). Germline V gene data show CDR1 as SGHRS and CDR2 as YFSETQ. The CDR3 is 13 amino acids. The V gene lost 6 bases and the J gene lost 1 base, with 10 bases spanning the gap. In DNA form, the CDR3 reads TGCGCCAGCAAAGCCAGGGGGAACACTGAAGCTTTCTTT. Encoded protein: CASKARGNTEAFF.